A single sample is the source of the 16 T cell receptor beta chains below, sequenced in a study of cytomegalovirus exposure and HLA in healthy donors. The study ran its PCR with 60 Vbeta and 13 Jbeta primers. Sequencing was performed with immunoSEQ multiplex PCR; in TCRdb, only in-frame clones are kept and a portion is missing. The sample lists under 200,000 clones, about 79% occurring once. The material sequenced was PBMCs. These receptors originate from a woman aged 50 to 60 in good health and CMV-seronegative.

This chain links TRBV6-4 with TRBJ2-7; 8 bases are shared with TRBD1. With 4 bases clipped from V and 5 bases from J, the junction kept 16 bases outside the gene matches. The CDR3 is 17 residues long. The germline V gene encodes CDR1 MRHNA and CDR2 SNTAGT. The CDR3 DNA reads TGTGCCAGCAGTGCCCTCCCAGCAGGGGGCCGGGTCAACGAGCAGTACTTC. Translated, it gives CASSALPAGGRVNEQYF.

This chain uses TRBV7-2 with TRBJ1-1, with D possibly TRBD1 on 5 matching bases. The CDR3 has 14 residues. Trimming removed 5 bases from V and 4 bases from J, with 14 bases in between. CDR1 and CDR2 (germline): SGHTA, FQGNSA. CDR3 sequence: CASSTDIASTEAFF. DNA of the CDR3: TGTGCCAGCAGCACGGACATAGCTAGCACTGAAGCTTTCTTT.

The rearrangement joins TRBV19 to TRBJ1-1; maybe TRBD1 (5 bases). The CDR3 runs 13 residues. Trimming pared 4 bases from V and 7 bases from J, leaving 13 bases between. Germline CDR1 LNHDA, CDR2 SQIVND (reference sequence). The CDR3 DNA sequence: TGTGCCAGTAGTAGAGACAGTTTTGGTGAAGCTTTCTTT. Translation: CASSRDSFGEAFF.

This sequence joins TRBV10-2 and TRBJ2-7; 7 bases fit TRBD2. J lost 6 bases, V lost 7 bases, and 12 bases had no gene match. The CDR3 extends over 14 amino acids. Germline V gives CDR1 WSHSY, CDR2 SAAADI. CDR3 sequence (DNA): TGCGCCAGCAAACCCGGGACTACGGGCCGCGAGCAGTACTTC. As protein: CASKPGTTGREQYF.

CDR3 nucleotide sequence: TGTGCCAGCAGCCAAGGAACTAGCGGTTACAATGAGCAGTTCTTC. Its translation: CASSQGTSGYNEQFF. This chain uses TRBV14 with TRBJ2-1; 8 bases fit TRBD2. The CDR3 runs to 15 residues. V was pared by 1 base and J by 4 bases, with 3 bases of the junction left unmatched. CDR1 is SGHDN and CDR2 is FVKESK in the germline V gene.

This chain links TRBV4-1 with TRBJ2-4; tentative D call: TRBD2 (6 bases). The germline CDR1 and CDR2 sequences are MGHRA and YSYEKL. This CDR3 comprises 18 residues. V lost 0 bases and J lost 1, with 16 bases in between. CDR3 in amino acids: CASSQEGGMERAKNIQYF. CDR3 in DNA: TGCGCCAGCAGCCAAGAAGGAGGGATGGAGCGCGCCAAAAACATTCAGTACTTC.

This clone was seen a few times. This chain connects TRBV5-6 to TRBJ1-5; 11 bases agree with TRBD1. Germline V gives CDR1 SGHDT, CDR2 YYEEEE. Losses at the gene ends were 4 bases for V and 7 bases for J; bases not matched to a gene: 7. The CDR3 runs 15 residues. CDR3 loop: CASSKDRGRGQPQHF. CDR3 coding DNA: TGTGCCAGCAGCAAGGACAGGGGGCGCGGACAGCCCCAGCATTTT.

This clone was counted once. CDR3 coding DNA: TGTGCCAGCGGCACCCGGGACTACTACAATGAGCAGTTCTTC. Protein product: CASGTRDYYNEQFF. The gene calls are TRBV27 and TRBJ2-1; 7 bases are shared with TRBD2. In germline, CDR1 is MNHEY, CDR2 SMNVEV (reference sequence). With 8 bases clipped from V and 3 bases from J, the junction kept 7 bases outside the gene matches. The CDR3 extends over 14 amino acids.

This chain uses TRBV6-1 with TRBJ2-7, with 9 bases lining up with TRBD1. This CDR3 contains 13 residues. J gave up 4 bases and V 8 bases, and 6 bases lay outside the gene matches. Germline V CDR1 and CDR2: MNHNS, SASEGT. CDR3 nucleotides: TGTGCCAGCTCGACAGGGGGTGGGTACGAGCAGTACTTC. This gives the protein CASSTGGGYEQYF.

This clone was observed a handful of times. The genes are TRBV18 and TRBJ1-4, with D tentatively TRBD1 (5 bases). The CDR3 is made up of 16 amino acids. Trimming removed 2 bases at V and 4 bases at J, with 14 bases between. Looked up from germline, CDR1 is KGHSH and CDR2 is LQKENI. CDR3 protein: CASSPSKAGGNEKLFF. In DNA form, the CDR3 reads TGTGCCAGCTCACCATCCAAGGCGGGGGGTAATGAAAAACTGTTTTTT.

The CDR3, as DNA: TGTGCCAGCATCGGACTGACCAATCAGCCCCAGCATTTT. This encodes CASIGLTNQPQHF. V and J are TRBV28 and TRBJ1-5; D not resolved. The CDR3 length is 13 residues. Trimming took 7 bases from V and 3 from J, leaving 10 bases between them. The germline gives CDR1 MDHEN, CDR2 SYDVKM.

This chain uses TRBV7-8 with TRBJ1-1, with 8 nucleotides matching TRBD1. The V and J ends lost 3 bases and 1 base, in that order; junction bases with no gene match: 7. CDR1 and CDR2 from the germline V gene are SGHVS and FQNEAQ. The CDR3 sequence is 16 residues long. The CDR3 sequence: CASSFITGTGNTEAFF. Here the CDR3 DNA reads TGTGCCAGCAGCTTTATTACCGGGACAGGGAACACTGAAGCTTTCTTT.

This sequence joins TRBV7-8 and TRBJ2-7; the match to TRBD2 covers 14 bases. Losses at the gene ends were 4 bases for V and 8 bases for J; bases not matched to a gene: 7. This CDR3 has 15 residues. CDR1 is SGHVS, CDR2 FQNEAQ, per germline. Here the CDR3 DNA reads TGTGCCAGCAGCTCGACTAGCGGGGGGGCACAGCAGCAGTACTTC. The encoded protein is CASSSTSGGAQQQYF.

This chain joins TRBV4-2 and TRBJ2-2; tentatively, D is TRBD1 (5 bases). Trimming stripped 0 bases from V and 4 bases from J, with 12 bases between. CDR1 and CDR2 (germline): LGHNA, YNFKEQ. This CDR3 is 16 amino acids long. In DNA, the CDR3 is TGTGCCAGCAGCCAAGATTTTCAGGGCCCCACCGGGGAGCTGTTTTTT. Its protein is CASSQDFQGPTGELFF.

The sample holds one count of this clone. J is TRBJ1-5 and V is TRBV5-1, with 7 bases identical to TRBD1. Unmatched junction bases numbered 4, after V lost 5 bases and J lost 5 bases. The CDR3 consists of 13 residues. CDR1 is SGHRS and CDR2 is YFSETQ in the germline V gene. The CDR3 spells CASRQGGDQPQHF. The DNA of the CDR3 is TGCGCCAGCAGGCAAGGGGGCGATCAGCCCCAGCATTTT.

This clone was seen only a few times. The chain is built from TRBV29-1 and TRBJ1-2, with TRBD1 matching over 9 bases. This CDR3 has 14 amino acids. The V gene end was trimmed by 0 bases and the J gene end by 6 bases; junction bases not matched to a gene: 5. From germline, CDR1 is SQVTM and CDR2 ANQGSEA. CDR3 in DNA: TGCAGCGTTGAAGATCTTCGACAGGGGGATGGCTACACCTTC. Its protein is CSVEDLRQGDGYTF. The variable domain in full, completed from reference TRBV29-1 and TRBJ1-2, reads SAVISQKPSRDICQRGTSLTIQCQVDSQVTMMFWYRQQPGQSLTLIATANQGSEATYESGFVIDKFPISRPNLTFSTLTVSNMSPEDSSIYLCSVEDLRQGDGYTFGSGTRLTVV.